The subject of this entry is one T cell receptor (beta chain). What it binds is not known. In germline, CDR1 is SGHTA, CDR2 FQGTGA. Trimming removed 5 bases from V and 7 bases from J, with 15 bases in between. The CDR3 loop spans 15 amino acids. TCRdb itself ran the RACE reads through MiXCR, one entry per CDR3 protein. The data show around 100,000 distinct CDR3 sequences, 11% seen once. This record belongs to a study of human T cells and chemical hapten exposure. Findings and limits, study-wide: The number of TCRs above 1 in 1000 frequency did not change after DPC sensitization.

Time point denoted: pre-sensitization, week 0. As to treatment: therapeutic diphenylcyclopropenone sensitization with weekly scalp DPC. Samples of blood were obtained prior to the application of each patch test. The receptor was derived from a woman in her sixties or seventies with alopecia areata. Some clones in this sample may be carry-over from other donors' samples. The rearrangement uses TRBV7-3 and TRBJ1-6, with D perhaps matching TRBD1 (5 bases). Sequenced material: whole blood, taken in connection with sensitization to the hapten diphenylcyclopropenone (DPC). CDR3 bases: TGTGCCAGCAGCCTAGGGACCGGGGCCAATTCACCCCTCCACTTT. Translated, it gives CASSLGTGANSPLHF. Complete variable domain (other parts from reference TRBV7-3 and TRBJ1-6): GAGVSQTPSNKVTEKGKYVELRCDPISGHTALYWYRQSLGQGPEFLIYFQGTGAADDSGLPNDRFFAVRPEGSVSTLKIQRTERGDSAVYLCASSLGTGANSPLHFGNGTRLTVT.